The clone carrying this T cell receptor (beta chain) appeared a few times. V lost 1 base, J lost 5 bases, and 9 bases lay in between. CDR3 length: 13 residues. Per the germline V gene, CDR1 is GTSNPN and CDR2 is SVGIG (reference sequence). This entry is derived from a study of blood T cell repertoires in COVID-19. At the level of the study: Acute and convalescent COVID-19 specimens originated in the United States, Italy and Spain.

Sequencing was performed with immunoSEQ multiplex PCR; in TCRdb, only in-frame clones are kept and a portion is missing. The sample records about 150,000 clones, 78% being singletons. The chain uses TRBV30 and TRBJ1-3; D is possibly TRBD1 (6 bases). The material sequenced was peripheral blood. The clonotype was recovered from a woman older than 75 with acute or convalescent COVID-19. The CDR3 reads CAWSGGPRNTIYF. The DNA for the CDR3 is TGTGCCTGGAGTGGGGGGCCGAGAAACACCATATATTTT. The variable domain in full, completed from reference TRBV30 and TRBJ1-3, reads SQTIHQWPATLVQPVGSPLSLECTVEGTSNPNLYWYRQAAGRGLQLLFYSVGIGQISSEVPQNLSASRPQDRQFILSSKKLLLSDSGFYLCAWSGGPRNTIYFGEGSWLTVV.